A selection of T cell receptor beta chains follows, all from one sample in a study of OX40 agonist ivuxolimab in advanced cancers. TCRdb's copy holds only in-frame clones and misses some; the assay was immunoSEQ multiplex PCR. This repertoire shows about 100,000 clones, approximately 91% found once; its top ten account for around 0.71%. The source material was CD4+ or CD8+ T cells sorted from blood, sampled in a trial of the OX40 agonist ivuxolimab. Receptor source: an adult with an advanced solid tumor such as melanoma, head and neck, liver or kidney cancer. Both conserved end residues are part of each CDR3. The order of the fields is V gene, clone size, D gene, J gene, CDR3 protein, CDR3 DNA. The D gene is left open where the match is weak. Only part of the rows carry a size: once, few, many, or a class if the clone is expanded.

TRBV7-3	-	-	TRBJ1-5	CASSPNQPQHF	TGTGCCAGCAGCCCTAATCAGCCCCAGCATTTT
TRBV7-2	once	-	TRBJ1-2	CASSLETVYGYTF	TGTGCCAGCAGCTTAGAGACAGTCTATGGCTACACCTTC
TRBV27	-	-	TRBJ1-6	CASSFEGLFNSPLHF	TGTGCCAGCAGTTTTGAGGGACTATTTAATTCACCCCTCCACTTT
TRBV2	-	TRBD1	TRBJ1-1	CASSEDRDFLWTEAFF	TGTGCCAGCAGTGAGGACAGGGACTTCTTATGGACTGAAGCTTTCTTT
TRBV18	-	-	TRBJ2-2	CASSPPSQGSTGELFF	TGTGCCAGCTCTCCACCGAGCCAGGGTTCAACCGGGGAGCTGTTTTTT
TRBV15	-	-	TRBJ2-2	CATSTPGPNTGELFF	TGTGCCACCAGCACTCCGGGACCCAACACCGGGGAGCTGTTTTTT
TRBV6-1	once	TRBD1	TRBJ1-1	CASWDRNTEAFF	TGTGCCAGCTGGGACAGAAACACTGAAGCTTTCTTT
TRBV2	-	TRBD2	TRBJ2-3	CASILRREGLSTDTQYF	TGTGCCAGCATCTTGAGGCGGGAGGGGCTGAGTACAGATACGCAGTATTTT
TRBV27	-	TRBD1	TRBJ1-2	CASSYSDRGYGYTF	TGTGCCAGCAGTTATTCAGACAGGGGCTATGGCTACACCTTC
TRBV29-1	-	TRBD2	TRBJ2-5	CSVALAGGPGETQYF	TGCAGCGTTGCCTTAGCGGGAGGGCCAGGGGAGACCCAGTACTTC
TRBV30	-	-	TRBJ2-5	CAWSLGSETQYF	TGTGCCTGGAGTCTCGGGTCAGAGACCCAGTACTTC
TRBV28	-	-	TRBJ1-1	CASRLPTGNTEAFF	TGTGCCAGCAGACTCCCAACTGGGAACACTGAAGCTTTCTTT
TRBV10-3	-	-	TRBJ2-7	CAIMGSGEQYF	TGTGCCATCATGGGATCTGGCGAGCAGTACTTC
TRBV9	-	-	TRBJ1-1	CASSRALGEGAEAFF	TGTGCCAGCAGCCGAGCCCTAGGGGAGGGGGCTGAAGCTTTCTTT
TRBV10-3	-	TRBD1	TRBJ2-2	CAISADRGAGELFF	TGTGCCATCAGTGCGGACAGGGGGGCCGGGGAGCTGTTTTTT
TRBV29-1	-	TRBD1	TRBJ1-4	CSVEGQGVGEKLFF	TGCAGCGTGGAGGGACAGGGGGTTGGTGAAAAACTGTTTTTT
TRBV10-3	-	-	TRBJ1-6	CAISESYSYSPLHF	TGTGCCATCAGTGAGTCGTACAGCTATTCACCCCTCCACTTT
TRBV18	-	-	TRBJ2-1	CASSKGSGNYNEQFF	TGTGCCAGCTCAAAAGGTAGCGGAAACTACAATGAGCAGTTCTTC
TRBV10-1	-	TRBD2	TRBJ2-1	CASRGLAGGMFRNEQFF	TGCGCCAGCAGGGGACTAGCGGGGGGGATGTTTAGGAATGAGCAGTTCTTC